This T cell receptor beta chain appears in the sequencing data of a study of CD8+CD57+ T cells in acquired aplastic anemia. The overall study: CD4+ and CD8+ cells, once sorted, gave DNA averaging approximately 3.4 ug.

Genomic DNA templated the TCR beta VDJ and CDR3 profiling. TCRdb reprocessed the reads with MiXCR, giving one entry per CDR3 protein. Of roughly 180,000 distinct CDR3 sequences listed, almost 50% are singletons. As to this clonotype: A much larger clone sits a single nucleotide away, making a read error possible.

The patients chosen for sequencing had shown expansion of CD8+CD57+ cells (detected by flow cytometry). Per germline, CDR1 SGDLS and CDR2 YYNGEE. V dropped 4 bases and J dropped 5 bases, with 19 bases sitting between them. This CDR3 comprises 17 residues. V usage is TRBV9 and J usage is TRBJ1-6; a weak D match, TRBD1 (5 bases). The TCR was taken from a human donor with aplastic anemia. The sample taken for sequencing was sorted CD4+, CD8+, or CD8+CD57+ T cells (not recorded which) from PBMCs. CDR3 in DNA: TGTGCCAGCAGCTTAAACCAAGGGGCGGCAAATAATTCACCCCTCCACTTT. This encodes CASSLNQGAANNSPLHF.